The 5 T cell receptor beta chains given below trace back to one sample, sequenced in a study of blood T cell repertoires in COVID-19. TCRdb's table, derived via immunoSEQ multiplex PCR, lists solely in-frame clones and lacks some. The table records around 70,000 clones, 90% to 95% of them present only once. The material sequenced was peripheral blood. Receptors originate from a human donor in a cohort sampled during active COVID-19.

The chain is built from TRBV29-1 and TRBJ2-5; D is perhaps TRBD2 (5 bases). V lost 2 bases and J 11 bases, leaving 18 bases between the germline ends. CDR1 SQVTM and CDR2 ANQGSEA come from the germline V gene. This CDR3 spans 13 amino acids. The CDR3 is CSVENRRSPSQYF. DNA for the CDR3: TGCAGCGTTGAAAATAGGAGGTCGCCCTCGCAGTACTTC.

CDR3 bases: TGTGCCAGTAGTAGACCCGGGACTAGCGGGGGTCATGAGCAGTTCTTC. Translated: CASSRPGTSGGHEQFF. V and J are TRBV19 and TRBJ2-1; 14 bases match TRBD2. After removal of 4 bases from V and 8 bases from J, the junction contained 7 bases not matched to a gene. Germline lookup yields CDR1 LNHDA and CDR2 SQIVND (reference sequence). CDR3 size: 16 residues.

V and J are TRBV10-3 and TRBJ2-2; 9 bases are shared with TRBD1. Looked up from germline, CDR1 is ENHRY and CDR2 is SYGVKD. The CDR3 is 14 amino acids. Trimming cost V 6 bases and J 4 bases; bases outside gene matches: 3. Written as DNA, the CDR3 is TGTGCCATCAGGAGGACAGGGGCCACCGGGGAGCTGTTTTTT. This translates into CAIRRTGATGELFF.

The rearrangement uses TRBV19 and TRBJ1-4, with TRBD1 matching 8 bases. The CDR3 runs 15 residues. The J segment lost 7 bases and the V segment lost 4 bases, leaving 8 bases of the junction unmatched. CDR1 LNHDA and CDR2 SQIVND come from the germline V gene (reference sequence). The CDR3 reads CASSSLTGDAEKLFF. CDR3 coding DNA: TGTGCCAGTAGTAGCTTGACAGGGGACGCTGAAAAACTGTTTTTT.

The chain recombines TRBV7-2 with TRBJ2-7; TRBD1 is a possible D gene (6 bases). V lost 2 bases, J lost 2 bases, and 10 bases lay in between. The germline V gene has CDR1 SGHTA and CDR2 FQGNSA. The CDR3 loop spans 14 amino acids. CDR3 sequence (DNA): TGTGCCAGCAGCTTACCCAGGGGACCCTACGAGCAGTACTTC. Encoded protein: CASSLPRGPYEQYF. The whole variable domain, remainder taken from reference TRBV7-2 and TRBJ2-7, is GAGVSQSPSNKVTEKGKDVELRCDPISGHTALYWYRQSLGQGLEFLIYFQGNSAPDKSGLPSDRFSAERTGGSVSTLTIQRTQQEDSAVYLCASSLPRGPYEQYFGPGTRLTVT.